The source of this T cell receptor beta chain is a study of T cell responses to AZD1222 COVID-19 vaccine. As for this clone: What it binds is unknown.

This table comes from immunoSEQ multiplex PCR, and its TCRdb copy is limited to in-frame clones, with some not included. Of 98,000 or so clones listed, approximately 93% are singletons. Findings of the study overall: Baseline testing showed seropositivity in only six AZD1222 recipients. Donors in the cohort were predominantly white British and more often female, and clonal diversity was possibly underestimated.

The TCR comes from an adult in good health. Sequencing used peripheral blood, obtained on day 0 of AZD1222 vaccination.

In DNA, the CDR3 is TGTGCCAGTAGTAGGACAGGGGGCGTTAATCAGCCCCAGCATTTT. Translated: CASSRTGGVNQPQHF. The chain couples TRBV19 to TRBJ1-5, with TRBD1 matching over 11 bases. The CDR3 consists of 15 residues. Germline CDR1 reads LNHDA; CDR2 reads SQIVND (reference sequence). With 4 bases clipped from V and 4 bases from J, the junction kept 3 bases outside the gene matches.